The clone carrying this T cell receptor (beta chain) was seen once. V was trimmed by 6 bases and J by 5 bases, leaving 22 bases between them. The CDR3 spans 16 residues. Germline lookup yields CDR1 MDHEN and CDR2 SYDVKM. The entry originates in a study of blood T cells in healthy people across ages. A J-beta primer mix and a sample-barcoded 5' primer were used in a second PCR of about 7 to 12 cycles. TCRdb re-analysed the 5' RACE reads in MiXCR, keeping a single row per CDR3 protein. This table holds fewer than 2,000,000 distinct CDR3 sequences, 34% found once. The source is a woman under 40 in good health. The chain uses TRBV28 and TRBJ1-2; D is perhaps TRBD1 (6 bases). Source material: blood. For the CDR3, the DNA is TGTGCCAGCAGCTTAAGGGGGGACGGACCGCTTTATGGCTACACCTTC. Translating gives CASSLRGDGPLYGYTF.